This TCR beta chain came from a study of CD4 and CD8 cells across lung adenocarcinoma regions. V lost 5 bases and J lost 7; bases outside the gene matches: 9. CDR1 is SGHTA and CDR2 is FQGNSA in the germline V gene. The CDR3 sequence is 14 residues long. Samples came from patients with localized non-small cell lung adenocarcinoma. MiXCR, run by TCRdb on the PCR reads, gives a single entry per CDR3 protein. The table includes over 15,000 distinct CDR3 sequences, under 70% detected once. The sequencing input was CD8+ T cells from the center of a lung tumor. The V call is TRBV7-2, the J call TRBJ2-3; 7 bases fit TRBD2. This sequence was found in a female donor with lung adenocarcinoma. The CD4 and CD8 labels of this study may be unreliable. DNA of the CDR3: TGTGCCAGCAGCCCCTCAGCGGGGAGGCATACGCAGTATTTT. Translated, it gives CASSPSAGRHTQYF.